Each of the 26 T cell receptor beta chains below was sequenced from the same sample in a study of blood T cell repertoires in COVID-19. Only in-frame clones appear in the TCRdb table, and some are missing; sequencing was by immunoSEQ multiplex PCR. The repertoire holds about 87,000 clones, with 70% to 85% as singletons. Sequenced sample: peripheral blood. These receptors were collected from a woman at least 80 years old with COVID-19, enrolled during active disease.

The chain combines TRBV29-1 with TRBJ2-7; unclear D gene. V lost 0 bases and J 3 bases, leaving 9 bases between the germline ends. The germline gives CDR1 SQVTM, CDR2 ANQGSEA. The CDR3 runs 13 residues. CDR3 DNA: TGCAGCGTTGAAGATTCGGTCCACTACGAGCAGTACTTC. This translates into CSVEDSVHYEQYF.

The chain joins TRBV3-1 (or the pseudogene TRBV3-2) to TRBJ2-7; tentative D call: TRBD2 (6 bases). V lost 3 bases to trimming and J lost 0 bases, with 15 bases between them. Looked up from germline, CDR1 is LGHDT and CDR2 is YNNKEL (reference sequence). The CDR3 extends over 16 amino acids. The CDR3 region is CASSQGSGTVSYEQYF. In DNA, the CDR3 is TGTGCCAGCAGCCAGGGTAGCGGTACAGTCTCCTACGAGCAGTACTTC.

The V gene is TRBV7-2, the J gene TRBJ2-6; 9 bases match TRBD1. CDR1 and CDR2 (germline): SGHTA, FQGNSA. V shed 3 bases, J shed 3 bases, and the junction held 3 bases outside the gene matches. CDR3 length: 16 residues. In DNA form, the CDR3 reads TGTGCCAGCAGCTTGGACAGGGGAGGTGGGGCCAACGTCCTGACTTTC. Translation: CASSLDRGGGANVLTF.

The chain combines TRBV27 with TRBJ2-7; D is possibly TRBD2 (6 bases). Trimming cost V 7 bases and J 2 bases, with 15 bases left between them. Looked up from germline, CDR1 is MNHEY and CDR2 is SMNVEV (reference sequence). This CDR3 is built from 14 residues. The DNA of the CDR3 is TGTGCCAGCACCGAACGGCGGGGAACCTACGAGCAGTACTTC. It codes for CASTERRGTYEQYF.

The rearrangement uses TRBV12-3 or TRBV12-4 and TRBJ2-7, with D unclear. The V gene lost 3 bases and the J gene lost 2 bases, with 8 bases spanning the gap. This CDR3 has 13 amino acids. The CDR3 sequence: CASSFEDPYEQYF. The DNA of the CDR3 is TGTGCCAGCAGTTTCGAGGATCCCTACGAGCAGTACTTC.

The gene calls are TRBV2 and TRBJ2-1, with TRBD2 identical over 8 bases. Germline CDR1 SNHLY, CDR2 FYNNEI. V lost 3 bases to trimming and J lost 2 bases; unmatched junction nucleotides: 0. The CDR3 has 14 amino acids. The CDR3 nucleotides read TGTGCCAGCAGTGAGCGGGGGGCCTACAATGAGCAGTTCTTC. It codes for CASSERGAYNEQFF.

As DNA, the CDR3 is TGTGCCAGCAGCGCCAGTCCAATCACAGATACGCAGTATTTT. Encoded protein: CASSASPITDTQYF. V gene TRBV9 combines with J gene TRBJ2-3, with D uncertain. The germline CDR1 and CDR2 sequences are SGDLS and YYNGEE. This CDR3 spans 14 amino acids. Between the trimmed V and J ends, which lost 3 bases and 2 bases, there was a span of 10 bases.

The CDR3 DNA sequence: TGTGCCAGCAGTTACTCGGGGCTAGCGGATAATGAGCAGTTCTTC. It translates to CASSYSGLADNEQFF. The rearrangement uses TRBV6-5 and TRBJ2-1, with 7 bases that match TRBD2. Germline CDR1 is MNHEY and CDR2 is SVGAGI. The V segment lost 0 bases and the J segment 7 bases; nucleotides outside the gene matches: 6. This CDR3 spans 15 amino acids.

J is TRBJ1-2 and V is TRBV7-9; 8 nucleotides align to TRBD1. Losses at the gene ends were 7 bases for V and 1 base for J; bases not matched to a gene: 5. CDR1 and CDR2 from the germline V gene are SEHNR and FQNEAQ (reference sequence). The length of the CDR3 is 14 residues. CDR3 region: CASILTGDNYGYTF. The CDR3 coding sequence is TGTGCCAGCATTTTGACAGGGGATAACTATGGCTACACCTTC. Full variable domain (missing parts from reference TRBV7-9 and TRBJ1-2): DTGVSQNPRHKITKRGQNVTFRCDPISEHNRLYWYRQTLGQGPEFLTYFQNEAQLEKSRLLSDRFSAERPKGSFSTLEIQRTEQGDSAMYLCASILTGDNYGYTFGSGTRLTVV.

The chain joins TRBV18 to TRBJ2-7; 8 bases fit TRBD1. V dropped 8 bases and J dropped 3; count of bases not matched to a gene: 6. CDR1 and CDR2 from the germline V gene are KGHSH and LQKENI. The CDR3 has 13 amino acids. For the CDR3, the DNA is TGTGCCAGCGCCGGGACAGGCAACTACGAGCAGTACTTC. Amino acid sequence: CASAGTGNYEQYF.

Here the CDR3 reads CAISESAVNQPQHF. For the CDR3, the DNA is TGTGCCATCAGTGAGTCGGCGGTTAATCAGCCCCAGCATTTT. The chain recombines TRBV10-3 with TRBJ1-5, with D unclear. The CDR3 totals 14 residues. Trimming removed 0 bases from V and 4 bases from J, with 7 bases in between. From germline, CDR1 is ENHRY and CDR2 SYGVKD.

This chain joins TRBV7-6 and TRBJ2-3, with D possibly matching TRBD2 (7 bases). Trimming pared 5 bases from V and 2 bases from J, leaving 23 bases between. The CDR3 has 18 residues. Per germline, CDR1 SGHVS and CDR2 FNYEAQ. The CDR3 loop reads CASSRGAFRQTHTDTQYF. In DNA, the CDR3 is TGTGCCAGCAGCCGGGGGGCTTTCCGACAGACCCACACAGATACGCAGTATTTT.

This clone has a single count. This chain joins TRBV2 and TRBJ2-5; 8 nucleotides agree with TRBD1. The germline CDR1 and CDR2 sequences are SNHLY and FYNNEI. Germline trimming cut 5 bases from V and 5 bases from J; bases unmatched to any gene: 4. The CDR3 contains 13 residues. CDR3 protein: CASSTTGAETQYF. CDR3 nucleotide sequence: TGTGCCAGCAGTACGACAGGGGCCGAGACCCAGTACTTC.

The rearrangement joins TRBV18 to TRBJ1-3, with a weak D call TRBD1 (5 bases). CDR1 KGHSH and CDR2 LQKENI come from the germline V gene. The CDR3 has 13 amino acids. Trimming left V 5 bases short and J 4 bases short, with 9 bases between. The CDR3 sequence: CASSAGPGNTIYF. The CDR3 DNA sequence: TGTGCCAGCTCAGCGGGGCCCGGAAACACCATATATTTT.

The rearrangement uses TRBV18 and TRBJ2-3, with 7 bases that match TRBD2. With V trimmed by 2 bases and J by 4 bases, 0 bases remained unmatched. Per the germline V gene, CDR1 is KGHSH and CDR2 is LQKENI. The CDR3 spans 13 residues. The CDR3 region has the DNA TGTGCCAGCTCACCAGGGGGGGCAGATACGCAGTATTTT. This encodes CASSPGGADTQYF.

This clone appeared a single time. The genes are TRBV19 and TRBJ2-7, with 12 bases identical to TRBD2. The CDR3 consists of 15 residues. Germline CDR1 reads LNHDA; CDR2 reads SQIVND (reference sequence). J gave up 4 bases and V 4 bases, and 5 bases lay outside the gene matches. This CDR3 is CASSKVGLAGYEQYF. The CDR3 coding sequence is TGTGCCAGTAGTAAGGTGGGACTAGCGGGTTACGAGCAGTACTTC.

This clone was counted once. The rearrangement joins TRBV11-3 to TRBJ2-7, with 8 bases identical to TRBD1. Trimming took 3 bases from V and 7 from J; bases not matched to a gene: 2. Per the germline V gene, CDR1 is SGHNT and CDR2 is YENEEA. This CDR3 contains 12 residues. The CDR3 DNA is TGTGCCAGCAGCTTCAGGGGGCGAGAGCAGTACTTC. Translated, it gives CASSFRGREQYF.

This chain connects TRBV7-2 to TRBJ2-7; possibly TRBD2 for D (5 bases). V was pared by 3 bases and J by 4 bases, with 13 bases between. The CDR3 spans 14 residues. CDR1 is SGHTA, CDR2 FQGNSA, per germline. CDR3 sequence reads: CASSFRGRGYEQYF. DNA for the CDR3: TGTGCCAGCAGCTTCCGAGGGCGCGGATACGAGCAGTACTTC.

The genes are TRBV9 and TRBJ2-1; 7 nucleotides align to TRBD2. Trimming cost V 0 bases and J 0 bases; bases outside gene matches: 21. Germline CDR1 SGDLS, CDR2 YYNGEE. This CDR3 spans 22 amino acids. Here the CDR3 DNA reads TGTGCCAGCAGCGTAGACCTCCACCCCAGGGACGCGTGGGGGGGCTCCTACAATGAGCAGTTCTTC. It specifies CASSVDLHPRDAWGGSYNEQFF.

The V gene is TRBV7-9, the J gene TRBJ2-2, with 7 bases aligning to TRBD2. CDR1 is SEHNR, CDR2 FQNEAQ, per germline (reference sequence). The CDR3 spans 16 residues. The V and J ends lost 2 bases and 10 bases, in that order; junction bases with no gene match: 13. The CDR3 protein is CASSLSTPGGQTELFF. The CDR3, as DNA: TGTGCCAGCAGCTTATCCACTCCGGGAGGCCAAACGGAGCTGTTTTTT.

This clone was seen once. CDR3 bases: TGTGCCAGCAACCCTTCCGGGGGTCACGGCTACACCTTC. It encodes CASNPSGGHGYTF. The chain links TRBV6-5 to TRBJ1-2, with D possibly TRBD1 on 5 matching bases. The germline V gene encodes CDR1 MNHEY and CDR2 SVGAGI. This CDR3 has 13 residues. V gave up 7 bases and J gave up 8 bases, with 17 bases separating them.

The chain recombines TRBV9 with TRBJ2-7, with TRBD1 matching 11 bases. The CDR3 runs to 15 residues. Germline V gene lookup returns CDR1 SGDLS and CDR2 YYNGEE. V trimming: 4 bases; J trimming: 3 bases; junction bases outside the gene matches: 6. CDR3 protein: CASSIGGTGGYEQYF. DNA of the CDR3: TGTGCCAGCAGCATAGGAGGGACAGGGGGCTACGAGCAGTACTTC.

The chain recombines TRBV9 with TRBJ1-4; D not resolved. The CDR3 has 13 residues. Trimming left V 4 bases short and J 6 bases short, with 10 bases between. CDR1 is SGDLS and CDR2 is YYNGEE in the germline V gene. The CDR3 sequence is CASSPRGDEKLFF. The CDR3 DNA is TGTGCCAGCAGCCCCCGAGGTGATGAAAAACTGTTTTTT.

This clone appeared once. The J gene is TRBJ2-3, the V gene TRBV1; TRBD2, as called in the table, went unchecked against the DNA. TRBV1 is a pseudogene. CDR3 length: 17 amino acids. This CDR3 reads CTSSQGSSLASTDTQYF. In nucleotides, the CDR3 is TGCACCAGCAGCCAGGGCTCCTCCCTAGCGAGCACAGATACGCAGTATTTT.

The chain joins TRBV27 to TRBJ2-3, with TRBD2 matching over 14 bases. Trimming took 3 bases from V and 0 from J; bases not matched to a gene: 8. CDR1 and CDR2 (germline): MNHEY, SMNVEV (reference sequence). This CDR3 comprises 19 residues. CDR3 DNA: TGTGCCAGCAGTTTCCGGACTAGCGGGAGGCCGGCTAGCACAGATACGCAGTATTTT. This translates into CASSFRTSGRPASTDTQYF.

This clone was seen just once. The chain couples TRBV2 to TRBJ2-5; 7 nucleotides align to TRBD1. The CDR3 loop spans 13 amino acids. The V gene's germline CDR1 is SNHLY and CDR2 FYNNEI. J gave up 1 base and V 7 bases, and 3 bases lay outside the gene matches. The CDR3 reads CASNDRAQETQYF. The CDR3 nucleotides read TGTGCCAGCAATGACAGGGCCCAAGAGACCCAGTACTTC.